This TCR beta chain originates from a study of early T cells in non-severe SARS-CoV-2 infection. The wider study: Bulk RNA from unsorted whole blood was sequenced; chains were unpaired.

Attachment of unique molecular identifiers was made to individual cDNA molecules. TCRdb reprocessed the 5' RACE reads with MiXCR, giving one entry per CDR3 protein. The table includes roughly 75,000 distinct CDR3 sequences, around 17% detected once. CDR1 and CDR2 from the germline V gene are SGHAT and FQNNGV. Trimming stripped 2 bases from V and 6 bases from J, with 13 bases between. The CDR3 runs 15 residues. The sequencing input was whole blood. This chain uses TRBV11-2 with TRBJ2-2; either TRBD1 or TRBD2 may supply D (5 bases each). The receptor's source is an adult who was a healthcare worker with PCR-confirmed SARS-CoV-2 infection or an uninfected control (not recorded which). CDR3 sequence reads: CASSLPGPGAGELFF. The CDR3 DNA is TGTGCCAGCAGCTTACCGGGGCCCGGGGCCGGGGAGCTGTTTTTT.